This TCR beta chain originates from a study of vaccination and CD4 T cells after COVID-19 (dated by TCRdb to between 2022 and 2023). The study in broad terms: Six males and four females were included in the convalescent cohort, with two Hispanic individuals, seven Caucasians, two Asians and one multiracial person represented. In more than eight COVID-19 convalescent patients and several infection-naive healthy vaccine recipients, researchers compared the spike-specific CD4+ TCR repertoire from before mRNA vaccination with the repertoire from after. As controls, cultures received a CEFX viral epitope pool (the positive control), an HIV-1 Nef peptide pool (the negative control), or no peptide at all. Post-vaccine blood samples were obtained a median of approximately 74 days after the second vaccine dose, with a range of about 13 to 241 days. Post-COVID blood samples from convalescent patients were collected a median of around 110 days after diagnosis, with a range of roughly 35 to 170 days. Culture stimuli were overlapping spike peptide pools from SARS-CoV-2 and from the common cold coronaviruses HCoV-NL63, HCoV-OC43 and HCoV-229E. Each participant got two doses of either the Pfizer-BioNTech BNT162b2 vaccine (n=8) or the Moderna mRNA-1273 vaccine (n=2). The research as a whole found: An increase in the median number of SARS-CoV-2-reactive clonotypes from roughly 20 after infection to 38 after vaccination was observed, but the change was not found to be significant. Among the post-vaccine SARS-CoV-2-reactive clones in convalescent patients, a median 86.3% showed up only after vaccination, which suggests vaccine-specific priming. Of the vaccine-specific clones in convalescent patients, 304 of 307, or nearly all, reacted only to SARS-CoV-2 spike and did not cross-react with common cold coronaviruses. The number of convalescent patients in the study was relatively small, and the study did not examine early timepoints following natural infection.

The library was built by means of PCR. TCR sequencing of DNA from cultured CD4+ T cells used the Oncomine TCR Beta short-read assay at the Johns Hopkins FTIC core. Genomic DNA was extracted from the cultured CD4+ T cells with the QIAamp micro DNA kit. Oncomine TCR Beta libraries made from cultured CD4+ T cells were pooled using unique dual indexes and sequenced on an Illumina iSeq 100. Per the source publication's procedure: Non-productive sequences were removed, and CDR3s that did not start with C, did not end with F or W, or were shorter than 7 amino acids were discarded. Antigen-specific clonotypes were identified with the MANAFEST web application by comparing peptide-stimulated wells with reference and other culture wells. An FDR below 0.05, an odds ratio above 5, and a productive frequency above 0.1% in at least two of three replicate wells were required for clones to be considered positive. Clonotypes that were significantly expanded in both SARS-CoV-2 spike wells and at least one common cold coronavirus spike condition were defined as cross-reactive. Levenshtein distances (stringdist) and unrooted phylogenetic trees (ape) in R version 3.6.1 were used to assess CDR3 homology. TCRdb redid the processing of the public reads, applying fastp at Q25 and MiXCR, and retained in-frame beta chains. CDR3 protein sequences are deduplicated, and each keeps its most common genes and DNA. The V and J calls were not made by the authors but by TCRdb's processing. Counted in this sample were 15,000 to 20,000 distinct CDR3 sequences; roughly 73% of them appeared once. Over 15% of the sample rests with the top ten.

The intended sense of this specimen's treatment or condition label: roughly ten-day PBMC culture with coronavirus spike peptide pools or control peptides (ViraFEST assay). The ViraFEST assay, used in the study, expanded antigen-specific T cells with peptide pools and then identified the expanded clonotypes through TCR sequencing. The absence of prior SARS-CoV-2 infection in healthy vaccine recipients was confirmed by negative nucleocapsid antibody tests before and after vaccination. Each well held 2.2 million or so PBMCs cultured in IMDM containing about 5% human AB serum and around 10 IU/ml IL-2, with about 10 ug/ml peptide pools added. Half of the culture medium was replaced with fresh IL-2-containing medium on days 3 and 7. CD4+ T cells were isolated after about 10 days of culture through negative selection using the EasySep CD4+ T cell isolation kit. PBMCs were separated from whole blood using Ficoll-Paque Plus gradient centrifugation and then either used fresh or cryopreserved at -140C. Culture conditions were generally each tested in triplicate wells.

As regards this clonotype: What this receptor recognizes is not known. The record has no base qualities; no much larger clone is one base away.

The germline V and J ends show losses of 1 base and 4 bases respectively, and no gene match explains 9 bases of the junction. The CDR3 covers 16 residues, taking in both the cysteine and the phenylalanine. The sequence is cut down to CDR3 DNA, 48 bases in frame from base 1. Reading the germline V gene (reference sequence) gives CDR1 DFQATT and CDR2 SNEGSKA. The receptor comes from a human donor who received a COVID-19 vaccine. The rearranged chain carries TRBV20-1 and TRBJ2-7, with TRBD2 identical over 11 junction bases. This material consisted of CD4+ T cells from blood, cultured in vitro, taken after SARS-CoV-2 vaccination. CDR3 region: CSARGGSGGVRYEQYF. At the DNA level, the sequence is TGCAGTGCTAGAGGTGGTAGCGGGGGGGTTAGATACGAGCAGTACTTC.